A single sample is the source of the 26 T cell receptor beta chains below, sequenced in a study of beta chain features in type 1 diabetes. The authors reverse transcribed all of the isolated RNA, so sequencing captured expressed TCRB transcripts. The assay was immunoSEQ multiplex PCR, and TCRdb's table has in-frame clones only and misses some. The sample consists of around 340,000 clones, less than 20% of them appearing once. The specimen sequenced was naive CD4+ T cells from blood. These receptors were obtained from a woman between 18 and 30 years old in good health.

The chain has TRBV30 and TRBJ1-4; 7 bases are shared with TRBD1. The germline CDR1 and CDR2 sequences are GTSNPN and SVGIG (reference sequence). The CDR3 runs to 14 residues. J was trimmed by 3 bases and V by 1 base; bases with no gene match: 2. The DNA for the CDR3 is TGTGCCTGGAGTGGGGGGACAGCTAATGAAAAACTGTTTTTT. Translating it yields CAWSGGTANEKLFF.

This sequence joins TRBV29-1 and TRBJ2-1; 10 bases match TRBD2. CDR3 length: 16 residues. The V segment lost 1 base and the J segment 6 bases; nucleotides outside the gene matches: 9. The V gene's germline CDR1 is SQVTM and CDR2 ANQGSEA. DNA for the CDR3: TGCAGCGTTGAAGCTGCTAGCGGGAGACGGGCCAATGAGCAGTTCTTC. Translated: CSVEAASGRRANEQFF.

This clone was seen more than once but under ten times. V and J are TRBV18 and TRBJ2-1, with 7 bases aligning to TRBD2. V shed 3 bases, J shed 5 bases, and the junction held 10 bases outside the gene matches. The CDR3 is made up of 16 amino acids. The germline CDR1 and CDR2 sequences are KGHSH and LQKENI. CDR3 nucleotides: TGTGCCAGCTCACCTAGAACCCTAGCGGCCCACAATGAGCAGTTCTTC. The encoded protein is CASSPRTLAAHNEQFF.

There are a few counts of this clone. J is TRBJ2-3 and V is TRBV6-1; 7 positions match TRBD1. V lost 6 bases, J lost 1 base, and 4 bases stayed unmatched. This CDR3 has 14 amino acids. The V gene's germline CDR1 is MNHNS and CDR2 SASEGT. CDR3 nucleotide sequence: TGTGCCAGCAGGAGGACAGGAGGCACAGATACGCAGTATTTT. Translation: CASRRTGGTDTQYF.

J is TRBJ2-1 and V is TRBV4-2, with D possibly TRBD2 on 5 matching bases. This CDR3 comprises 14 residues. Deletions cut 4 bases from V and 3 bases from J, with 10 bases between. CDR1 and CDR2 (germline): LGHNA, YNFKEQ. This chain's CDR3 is CASSRGLNYNEQFF. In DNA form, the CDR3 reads TGTGCCAGCAGCCGCGGGCTCAACTACAATGAGCAGTTCTTC.

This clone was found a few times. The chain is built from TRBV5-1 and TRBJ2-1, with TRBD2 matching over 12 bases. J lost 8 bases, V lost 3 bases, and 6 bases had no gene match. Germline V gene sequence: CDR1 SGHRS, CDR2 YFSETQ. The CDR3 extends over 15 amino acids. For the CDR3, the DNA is TGCGCCAGCAGCTCCCTAGCGGGAGGGGGGGATGAGCAGTTCTTC. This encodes CASSSLAGGGDEQFF.

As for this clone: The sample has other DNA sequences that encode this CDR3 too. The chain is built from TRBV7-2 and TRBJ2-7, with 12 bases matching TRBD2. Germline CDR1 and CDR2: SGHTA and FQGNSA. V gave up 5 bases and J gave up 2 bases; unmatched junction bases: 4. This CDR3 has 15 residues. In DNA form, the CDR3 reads TGTGCCAGCAGCCTCGGACTAGCGGGAACCTACGAGCAGTACTTC. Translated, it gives CASSLGLAGTYEQYF. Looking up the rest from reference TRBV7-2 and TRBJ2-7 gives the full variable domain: GAGVSQSPSNKVTEKGKDVELRCDPISGHTALYWYRQSLGQGLEFLIYFQGNSAPDKSGLPSDRFSAERTGGSVSTLTIQRTQQEDSAVYLCASSLGLAGTYEQYFGPGTRLTVT.

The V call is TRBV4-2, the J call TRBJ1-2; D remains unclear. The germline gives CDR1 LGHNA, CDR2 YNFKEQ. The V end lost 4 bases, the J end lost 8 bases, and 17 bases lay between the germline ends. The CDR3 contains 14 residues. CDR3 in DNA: TGTGCCAGCAGCCCCGAGGAGGGTTGGAAGGGCTACACCTTC. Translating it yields CASSPEEGWKGYTF.

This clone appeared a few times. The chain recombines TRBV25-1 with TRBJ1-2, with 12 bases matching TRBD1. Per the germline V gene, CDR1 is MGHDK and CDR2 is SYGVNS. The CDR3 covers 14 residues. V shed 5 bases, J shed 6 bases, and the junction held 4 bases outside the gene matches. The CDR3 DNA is TGTGCCAGCAGTCGGGGACAGGGGGCGCATGGCTACACCTTC. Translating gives CASSRGQGAHGYTF.

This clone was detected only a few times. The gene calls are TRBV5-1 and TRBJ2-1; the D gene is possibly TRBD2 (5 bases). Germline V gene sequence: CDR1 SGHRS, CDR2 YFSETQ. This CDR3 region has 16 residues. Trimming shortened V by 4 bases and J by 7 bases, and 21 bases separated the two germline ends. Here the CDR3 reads CASSARRDEGSNEQFF. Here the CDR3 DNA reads TGCGCCAGCAGCGCCAGGAGAGACGAGGGTTCAAATGAGCAGTTCTTC.

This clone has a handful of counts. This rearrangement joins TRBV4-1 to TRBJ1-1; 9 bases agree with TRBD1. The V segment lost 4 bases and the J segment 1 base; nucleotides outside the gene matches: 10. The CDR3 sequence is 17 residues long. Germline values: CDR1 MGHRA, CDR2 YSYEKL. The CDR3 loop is CASSLHVGGQGNTEAFF. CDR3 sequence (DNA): TGCGCCAGCAGCCTCCATGTGGGGGGACAGGGGAACACTGAAGCTTTCTTT.

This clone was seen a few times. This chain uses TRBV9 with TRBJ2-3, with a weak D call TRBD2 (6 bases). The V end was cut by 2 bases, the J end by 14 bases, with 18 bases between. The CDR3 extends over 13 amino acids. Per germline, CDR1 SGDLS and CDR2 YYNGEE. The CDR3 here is CASSVRGEDVRYF. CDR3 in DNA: TGTGCCAGCAGCGTTAGAGGGGAGGACGTGAGGTATTTT.

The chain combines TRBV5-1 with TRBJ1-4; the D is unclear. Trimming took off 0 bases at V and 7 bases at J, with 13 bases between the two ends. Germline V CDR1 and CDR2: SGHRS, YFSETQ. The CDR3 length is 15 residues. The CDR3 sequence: CASSLASIRGEKLFF. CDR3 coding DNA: TGCGCCAGCAGCTTGGCCTCAATACGAGGTGAAAAACTGTTTTTT.

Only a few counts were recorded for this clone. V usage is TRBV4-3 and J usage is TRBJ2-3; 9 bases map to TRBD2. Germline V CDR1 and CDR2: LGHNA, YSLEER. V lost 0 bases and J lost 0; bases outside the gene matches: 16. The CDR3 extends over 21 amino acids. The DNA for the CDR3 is TGCGCCAGCAGCCAAGAAATCCCCGGGACTAGCTCTATCACTAGCACAGATACGCAGTATTTT. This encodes CASSQEIPGTSSITSTDTQYF.

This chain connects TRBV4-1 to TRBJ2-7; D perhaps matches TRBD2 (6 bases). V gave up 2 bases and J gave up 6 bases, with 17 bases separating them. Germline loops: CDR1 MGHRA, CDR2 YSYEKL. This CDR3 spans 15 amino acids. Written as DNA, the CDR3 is TGCGCCAGCAGCCAACCGACTAGGACCTACTCCGAGCAGTACTTC. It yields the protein CASSQPTRTYSEQYF.

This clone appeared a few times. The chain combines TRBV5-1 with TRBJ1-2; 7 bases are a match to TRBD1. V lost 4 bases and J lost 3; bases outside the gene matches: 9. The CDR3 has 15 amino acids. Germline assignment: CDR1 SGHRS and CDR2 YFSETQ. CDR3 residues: CASSAEGQLYYGYTF. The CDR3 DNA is TGCGCCAGCAGCGCCGAGGGACAGCTTTACTATGGCTACACCTTC.

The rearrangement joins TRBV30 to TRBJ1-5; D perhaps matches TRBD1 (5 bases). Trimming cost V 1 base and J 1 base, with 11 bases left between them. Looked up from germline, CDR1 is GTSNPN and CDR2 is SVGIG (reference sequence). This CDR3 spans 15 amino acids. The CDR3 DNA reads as TGTGCCTGGAGTGGCAGGGTGAGAAGCAATCAGCCCCAGCATTTT. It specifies CAWSGRVRSNQPQHF.

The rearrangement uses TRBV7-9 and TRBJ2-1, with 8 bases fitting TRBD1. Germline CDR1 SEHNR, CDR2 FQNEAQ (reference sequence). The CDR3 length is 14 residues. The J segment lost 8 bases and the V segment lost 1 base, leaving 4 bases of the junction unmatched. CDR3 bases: TGTGCCAGCAGCTTAGTTCCGACAGGGGATGAGCAGTTCTTC. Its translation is CASSLVPTGDEQFF.

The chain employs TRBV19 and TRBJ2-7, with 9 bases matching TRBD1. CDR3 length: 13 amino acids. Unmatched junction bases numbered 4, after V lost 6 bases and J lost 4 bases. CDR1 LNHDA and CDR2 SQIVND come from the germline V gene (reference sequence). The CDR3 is CASSGDRAYEQYF. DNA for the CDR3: TGTGCCAGTAGCGGGGACAGGGCTTACGAGCAGTACTTC. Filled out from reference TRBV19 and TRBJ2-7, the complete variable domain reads DGGITQSPKYLFRKEGQNVTLSCEQNLNHDAMYWYRQDPGQGLRLIYYSQIVNDFQKGDIAEGYSVSREKKESFPLTVTSAQKNPTAFYLCASSGDRAYEQYFGPGTRLTVT.

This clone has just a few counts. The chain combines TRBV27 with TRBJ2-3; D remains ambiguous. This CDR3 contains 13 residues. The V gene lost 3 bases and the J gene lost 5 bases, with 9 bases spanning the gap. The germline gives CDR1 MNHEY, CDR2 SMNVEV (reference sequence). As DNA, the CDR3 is TGTGCCAGCAGTTTGAGAGAGAGAGATACGCAGTATTTT. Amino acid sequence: CASSLRERDTQYF.

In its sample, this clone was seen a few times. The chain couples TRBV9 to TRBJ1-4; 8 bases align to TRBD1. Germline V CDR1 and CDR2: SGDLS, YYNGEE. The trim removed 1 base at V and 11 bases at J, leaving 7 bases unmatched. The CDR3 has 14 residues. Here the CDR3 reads CASSVQDRDLKLFF. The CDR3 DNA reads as TGTGCCAGCAGCGTACAGGACAGGGACTTGAAACTGTTTTTT. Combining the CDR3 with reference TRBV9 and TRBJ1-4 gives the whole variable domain DSGVTQTPKHLITATGQRVTLRCSPRSGDLSVYWYQQSLDQGLQFLIQYYNGEERAKGNILERFSAQQFPDLHSELNLSSLELGDSALYFCASSVQDRDLKLFFGSGTQLSVL.

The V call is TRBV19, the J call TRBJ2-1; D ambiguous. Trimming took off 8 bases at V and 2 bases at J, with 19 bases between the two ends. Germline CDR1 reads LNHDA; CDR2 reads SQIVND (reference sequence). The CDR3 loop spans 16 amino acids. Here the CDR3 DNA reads TGTGCCAGTGCCCCCCCCACTCGCGGTACCTACAATGAGCAGTTCTTC. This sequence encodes CASAPPTRGTYNEQFF.

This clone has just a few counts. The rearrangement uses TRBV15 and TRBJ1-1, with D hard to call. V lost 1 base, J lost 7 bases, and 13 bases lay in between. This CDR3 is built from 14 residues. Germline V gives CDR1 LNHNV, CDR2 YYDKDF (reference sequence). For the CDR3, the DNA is TGTGCCACCAGCAGAGGAGGGAGTCGGGTTGAAGCTTTCTTT. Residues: CATSRGGSRVEAFF.

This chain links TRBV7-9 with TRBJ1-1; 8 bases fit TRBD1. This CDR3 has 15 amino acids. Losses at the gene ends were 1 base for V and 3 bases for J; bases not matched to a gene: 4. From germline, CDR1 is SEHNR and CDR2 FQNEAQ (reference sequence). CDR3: CASSLGQGTDTEAFF. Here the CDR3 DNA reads TGTGCCAGCAGCTTAGGACAGGGGACGGACACTGAAGCTTTCTTT.

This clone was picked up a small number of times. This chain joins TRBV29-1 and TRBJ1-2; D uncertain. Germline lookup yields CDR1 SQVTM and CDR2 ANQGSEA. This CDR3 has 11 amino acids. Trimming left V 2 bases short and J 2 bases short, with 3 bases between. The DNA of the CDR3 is TGCAGCGTTGAACAGAACTATGGCTACACCTTC. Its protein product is CSVEQNYGYTF.

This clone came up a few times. The CDR3 protein is CASSLGGQAGETQYF. The CDR3 bases are TGCGCCAGCAGCTTGGGTGGACAGGCCGGAGAGACCCAGTACTTC. This rearrangement joins TRBV5-1 to TRBJ2-5, with 7 bases that match TRBD1. The CDR3 totals 15 residues. V lost 0 bases and J lost 4; bases outside the gene matches: 6. CDR1 and CDR2 from the germline V gene are SGHRS and YFSETQ. Complete variable domain (other parts from reference TRBV5-1 and TRBJ2-5): KAGVTQTPRYLIKTRGQQVTLSCSPISGHRSVSWYQQTPGQGLQFLFEYFSETQRNKGNFPGRFSGRQFSNSRSEMNVSTLELGDSALYLCASSLGGQAGETQYFGPGTRLLVL.